Presented here are 21 T cell receptor beta chains from one specimen sequenced in a study of metastatic and nonmetastatic thyroid tumors. Patients underwent thyroid surgery, and none had received any treatment before it. TCRdb re-analyzed the PCR reads using MiXCR. Of about 28,000 clones listed, roughly 15% are singletons. The specimen sequenced was blood. These receptors originate from a female donor with papillary thyroid cancer or a benign thyroid nodule (not recorded which). Some clones in this sample may be carry-over from other donors' samples.

Relative to its sample, this clone is medium-sized. The chain is built from TRBV20-1 and TRBJ2-1; a possible D gene is TRBD1 (6 bases). The V gene lost 5 bases and the J gene lost 5 bases, with 16 bases spanning the gap. Germline V gene data show CDR1 as DFQATT and CDR2 as SNEGSKA (reference sequence). The CDR3 consists of 14 residues. The CDR3 sequence is CSASRDTGNNEQFF. DNA of the CDR3: TGCAGTGCTTCCCGGGACACAGGCAACAATGAGCAGTTCTTC.

This clone was observed many times. Other DNA sequences within the sample encode an identical CDR3. This chain joins TRBV2 and TRBJ1-1; D unresolved. The CDR3 loop spans 11 amino acids. V gave up 3 bases and J gave up 5 bases, with 4 bases separating them. Per the germline V gene, CDR1 is SNHLY and CDR2 is FYNNEI. CDR3 loop: CASSELTEAFF. CDR3 DNA: TGTGCCAGCAGTGAGCTTACTGAAGCTTTCTTT.

This clone was seen at least ten times. The genes are TRBV18 and TRBJ1-2; unclear D gene. The CDR3 extends over 13 amino acids. The germline V gene has CDR1 KGHSH and CDR2 LQKENI. Trimming took 3 bases from V and 3 from J, leaving 8 bases between them. In DNA, the CDR3 is TGTGCCAGCTCACCTAACGAACACTATGGCTACACCTTC. It codes for CASSPNEHYGYTF. The full variable domain, rest sourced from reference TRBV18 and TRBJ1-2, is NAGVMQNPRHLVRRRGQEARLRCSPMKGHSHVYWYRQLPEEGLKFMVYLQKENIIDESGMPKERFSAEFPKEGPSILRIQQVVRGDSAAYFCASSPNEHYGYTFGSGTRLTVV.

This sequence joins TRBV6-2 or TRBV6-3 and TRBJ2-1, with TRBD1 identical over 8 bases. V lost 8 bases, J lost 12 bases, and 15 bases stayed unmatched. This CDR3 has 14 amino acids. The V gene's germline CDR1 is MNHEY and CDR2 SVGEGT. CDR3 amino acids: CASPTGVGGLWQFF. The CDR3 bases are TGTGCCAGCCCGACAGGGGTTGGCGGTCTTTGGCAGTTCTTC.

At least ten counts were recorded for this clone. CDR3 sequence reads: CASSPAGARETQYF. The CDR3 bases are TGTGCCAGCAGCCCAGCGGGGGCGAGGGAGACCCAGTACTTC. The rearrangement links TRBV5-6 to TRBJ2-5, with TRBD2 identical over 8 bases. The length of the CDR3 is 14 residues. Germline V lookup: CDR1 SGHDT, CDR2 YYEEEE. Trimming cost V 4 bases and J 5 bases; bases outside gene matches: 7.

This clone was detected ten times or more. V usage is TRBV3-1 and J usage is TRBJ2-2; D call uncertain. Deletions cut 0 bases from V and 4 bases from J, with 6 bases between. Germline V lookup: CDR1 LGHDT, CDR2 YNNKEL (reference sequence). The CDR3 contains 14 residues. CDR3 coding DNA: TGTGCCAGCAGCCAAGAAGTGGGCACCGGGGAGCTGTTTTTT. The encoded protein is CASSQEVGTGELFF.

This clone was recorded a few times. Sequence at one end of the junction differs from germline and may be a read error. The V and J genes are TRBV6-5 and TRBJ1-1, with 8 bases matching TRBD1. The CDR3 sequence is 17 residues long. The germline CDR1 and CDR2 sequences are MNHEY and SVGAGI. Here the CDR3 reads CAGSYFKTDRANTEAFF. The DNA for the CDR3 is TGTGCCGGCAGTTACTTTAAGACGGACAGGGCGAACACTGAAGCTTTCTTT.

This clone was seen repeatedly, ten times or more. The J gene is TRBJ2-1, the V gene TRBV7-2, with D unclear. V was shortened by 2 bases and J by 8 bases, with 16 bases between the two germline ends. CDR1 is SGHTA, CDR2 FQGNSA, per germline. CDR3 length: 15 residues. Here the CDR3 reads CASSLTVAPGHEQFF. In DNA form, the CDR3 reads TGTGCCAGCAGCTTAACAGTAGCCCCTGGTCATGAGCAGTTCTTC. Looking up the rest from reference TRBV7-2 and TRBJ2-1 gives the full variable domain: GAGVSQSPSNKVTEKGKDVELRCDPISGHTALYWYRQSLGQGLEFLIYFQGNSAPDKSGLPSDRFSAERTGGSVSTLTIQRTQQEDSAVYLCASSLTVAPGHEQFFGPGTRLTVL.

This clone was seen repeatedly, ten times or more. CDR3 nucleotides: TGTGCCAGTAGTATAGATATAAGGCCCGGGACTTACAATGAGCAGTTCTTC. Its translation: CASSIDIRPGTYNEQFF. The chain couples TRBV19 to TRBJ2-1; D is perhaps TRBD2 (6 bases). The CDR3 extends over 17 amino acids. CDR1 LNHDA and CDR2 SQIVND come from the germline V gene (reference sequence). V gave up 0 bases and J gave up 4 bases, with 16 bases separating them. The whole variable domain, remainder taken from reference TRBV19 and TRBJ2-1, is DGGITQSPKYLFRKEGQNVTLSCEQNLNHDAMYWYRQDPGQGLRLIYYSQIVNDFQKGDIAEGYSVSREKKESFPLTVTSAQKNPTAFYLCASSIDIRPGTYNEQFFGPGTRLTVL.

By sample fraction, this clone is medium-sized. This chain uses TRBV13 with TRBJ2-3, with 15 bases lining up with TRBD2. The CDR3 extends over 18 amino acids. V lost 1 base, J lost 7 bases, and 9 bases stayed unmatched. The V gene's germline CDR1 is PRHDT and CDR2 FYEKMQ (reference sequence). The CDR3 protein is CASSLEGSGTSGRNTQYF. The CDR3, as DNA: TGTGCCAGCAGCTTAGAGGGCTCCGGGACTAGCGGGAGGAATACGCAGTATTTT.

This clone has more than one count but fewer than ten. The chain couples TRBV28 to TRBJ2-7; D not resolved. CDR1 is MDHEN and CDR2 is SYDVKM in the germline V gene. Between the trimmed V and J ends, which lost 8 bases and 10 bases, there was a span of 27 bases. This CDR3 is 15 amino acids long. The CDR3 bases are TGTGCCAGCGGCCGCGGCGACCCCACTTCGGGCTATCAGTACTTC. Residues: CASGRGDPTSGYQYF.

Regarding this clone: A read error is likely, as this CDR3 ends without the conserved phenylalanine or tryptophan. The DNA is left out, because the CDR3 cannot be placed on it with certainty; the CDR3 is given as TCRdb lists it. V and J are TRBV9 and TRBJ2-6; the D call in the table, TRBD1, was not verified against the DNA. The germline CDR1 and CDR2 sequences are SGDLS and YYNGEE. The CDR3 has 11 amino acids, counting both end residues. The CDR3 here is CASSGTGGVTI.

This clone appeared many times. The V gene is TRBV9, the J gene TRBJ2-7; D possibly corresponds to TRBD2 (5 bases). Trimming removed 4 bases from V and 0 bases from J, with 14 bases in between. CDR1 is SGDLS and CDR2 is YYNGEE in the germline V gene. This CDR3 has 15 amino acids. The CDR3 region is CASSPRASGSYEQYF. As DNA, the CDR3 is TGTGCCAGCAGCCCGAGGGCCAGCGGCTCCTACGAGCAGTACTTC.

Ten or more counts support this clone. Other DNA sequences in this specimen translate into the identical CDR3. This chain links TRBV6-4 with TRBJ2-1; 10 bases fit TRBD2. Germline CDR1 reads MRHNA; CDR2 reads SNTAGT. V trimming: 6 bases; J trimming: 9 bases; junction bases outside the gene matches: 11. There are 15 residues in the CDR3. The CDR3 nucleotides read TGTGCCAGCAGCCCCGGGACTAGCGACCTACTTGAGCAGTTCTTC. It specifies CASSPGTSDLLEQFF.

The sample holds many counts of this clone. The DNA of the CDR3 is TGTGCCAGTAGCCGAGCGGCGGGAGGAGGAACAGATACGCAGTATTTT. This encodes CASSRAAGGGTDTQYF. The chain has TRBV19 and TRBJ2-3; 8 bases are a match to TRBD2. V lost 6 bases, J lost 3 bases, and 11 bases stayed unmatched. The CDR3 has 16 residues. Germline assignment: CDR1 LNHDA and CDR2 SQIVND (reference sequence).

This clone was detected ten times or more. CDR3 amino acids: CASSRFDSGLAKNIQYF. The CDR3 bases are TGTGCCAGCAGTCGTTTTGACTCGGGCCTCGCCAAAAACATTCAGTACTTC. V is TRBV28 and J is TRBJ2-4, with D unresolved. V lost 5 bases, J lost 1 base, and 18 bases lay in between. In germline, CDR1 is MDHEN, CDR2 SYDVKM. This CDR3 comprises 17 residues.

This clone was recorded a few times. This CDR3 is also generated by other DNA sequences in the sample. The genes are TRBV6-1 and TRBJ1-5; no firm D call. The CDR3 length is 15 residues. Germline CDR1 and CDR2: MNHNS and SASEGT. Trimming pared 1 base from V and 16 bases from J, leaving 23 bases between. CDR3 amino acids: CASSEEPDSSQPQHF. The CDR3 bases are TGTGCCAGCAGTGAAGAGCCGGACTCCTCCCAGCCACAACATTTT.

This sequence joins TRBV28 and TRBJ2-7, with TRBD2 matching over 14 bases. The CDR3 contains 15 residues. Trimming at V came to 6 bases and at J to 7 bases, leaving 8 bases not matched to a gene. The germline V gene encodes CDR1 MDHEN and CDR2 SYDVKM. The CDR3 here is CASSLSGTSGSEQYF. The CDR3, as DNA: TGTGCCAGCAGCCTATCCGGGACTAGCGGGAGTGAGCAGTACTTC.

This chain joins TRBV6-1 and TRBJ2-7, with D unresolved. Trimming took 8 bases from V and 2 from J, leaving 7 bases between them. Germline assignment: CDR1 MNHNS and CDR2 SASEGT. The CDR3 spans 11 residues. In DNA form, the CDR3 reads TGTGCCAGCCGGTACGCCTACGAGCAGTACTTC. This gives the protein CASRYAYEQYF.

This clone was recorded many times. This rearrangement joins TRBV5-6 to TRBJ1-2, with 8 bases identical to TRBD1. This CDR3 is built from 15 residues. V lost 2 bases and J lost 5; bases outside the gene matches: 8. The germline V gene has CDR1 SGHDT and CDR2 YYEEEE. For the CDR3, the DNA is TGTGCCAGCAGCTTCGGGGCAGGGGGCGCATATGGCTACACCTTC. Its translation: CASSFGAGGAYGYTF. The whole variable domain, filled in from reference TRBV5-6 and TRBJ1-2, reads DAGVTQSPTHLIKTRGQQVTLRCSPKSGHDTVSWYQQALGQGPQFIFQYYEEEERQRGNFPDRFSGHQFPNYSSELNVNALLLGDSALYLCASSFGAGGAYGYTFGSGTRLTVV.

The CDR3 sequence: CASRPKEVRGTKRNEQFF. The CDR3 DNA reads as TGTGCCAGTAGGCCTAAGGAGGTGCGGGGGACCAAAAGGAATGAGCAGTTCTTC. This sequence joins TRBV11-1 and TRBJ2-1; 7 positions agree with TRBD2. Trimming at V came to 9 bases and at J to 7 bases, leaving 24 bases not matched to a gene. The germline gives CDR1 SGHAT, CDR2 FQDESV (reference sequence). The CDR3 has 18 residues.